This TCR beta chain was observed in a study of B cell selection in AIRE deficiency. This table comes from immunoSEQ multiplex PCR, and its TCRdb copy is limited to in-frame clones, with some not included. The table lists roughly 14,000 clones, roughly 91% of them singletons. The regulatory T cell sort gate was CD4+CD25hiCD127low/negative. This CDR3 comprises 14 residues. Material: Tregs sorted from PBMCs. This chain joins TRBV7-5 and TRBJ2-1; the DNA was not compared with TRBD2, the D call given in the table. TRBV7-5 is marked as a pseudogene. The origin of this receptor is a human donor with AIRE deficiency. CDR3 loop: CVRSLTLAGNEQFF. CDR3 bases: TGTGTCAGAAGCTTAACACTAGCGGGAAATGAGCAGTTCTTC.